This T cell receptor (beta chain) was captured in a study of T cell clones after liver transplantation. Background on the study: Liver transplant recipients had immunosuppression withdrawal attempted within 2 years. Study-wide results and caveats: Donor-reactive sequences fell more than third party-reactive ones, suggesting partial deletion. The donor-reactive repertoire was only partly measurable in a couple of subjects, lacking donor cells.

V lost 5 bases to trimming and J lost 8 bases, with 16 bases between them. The V gene's germline CDR1 is MNHGY and CDR2 SAAAGT. The CDR3 has 14 residues. Libraries were prepared by immunoSEQ multiplex PCR; TCRdb keeps only in-frame clonotypes and omits some of them. The sample holds tens of thousands of clones; about 84% are singletons and the top ten take more than 0.45%. With regard to this clone: Its cognate antigen is unknown.

Sorting of unstimulated PBMCs yielded separate CD3+CD4+ and CD3+CD8+ fractions. This specimen was CD4+ T cells from blood, taken approximately 3.5 years after liver transplant. The chain joins TRBV6-8 to TRBJ2-1; D is tentatively TRBD1 or TRBD2 (5 bases each). The clonotype originates from a human patient who received a liver transplant. The graft donor may have given rise to some T cells. The CDR3 DNA sequence: TGTGCCAGCAGTAAGGGACGAGTGATGGATGAGCAGTTCTTC. Protein: CASSKGRVMDEQFF.